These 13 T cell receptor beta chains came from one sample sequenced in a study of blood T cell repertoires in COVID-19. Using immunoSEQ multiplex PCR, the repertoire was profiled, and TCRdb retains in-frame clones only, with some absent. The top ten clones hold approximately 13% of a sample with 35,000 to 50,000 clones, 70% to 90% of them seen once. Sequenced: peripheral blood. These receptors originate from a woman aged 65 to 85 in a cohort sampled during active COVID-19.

CDR3 residues: CASSPSRYEQYF. The CDR3 bases are TGTGCCAGCTCACCCTCTAGGTACGAGCAGTACTTC. This chain uses TRBV18 with TRBJ2-7; D is ambiguous. Germline values: CDR1 KGHSH, CDR2 LQKENI. The V end was cut by 3 bases, the J end by 4 bases, with 7 bases between. The CDR3 covers 12 residues.

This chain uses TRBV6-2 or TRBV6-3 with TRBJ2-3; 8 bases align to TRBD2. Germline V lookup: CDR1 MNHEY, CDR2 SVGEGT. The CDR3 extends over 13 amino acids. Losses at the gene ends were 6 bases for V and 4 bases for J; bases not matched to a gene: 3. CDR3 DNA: TGTGCCAGCAGCGGGAGGGTCGCAGATACGCAGTATTTT. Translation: CASSGRVADTQYF.

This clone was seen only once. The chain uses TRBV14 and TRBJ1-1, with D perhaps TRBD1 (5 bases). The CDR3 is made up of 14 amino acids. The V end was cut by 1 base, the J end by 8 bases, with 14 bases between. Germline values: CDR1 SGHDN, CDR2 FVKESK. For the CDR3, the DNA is TGTGCCAGCAGCCAAGTAAATAGACAGTTCGAAGCTTTCTTT. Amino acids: CASSQVNRQFEAFF.

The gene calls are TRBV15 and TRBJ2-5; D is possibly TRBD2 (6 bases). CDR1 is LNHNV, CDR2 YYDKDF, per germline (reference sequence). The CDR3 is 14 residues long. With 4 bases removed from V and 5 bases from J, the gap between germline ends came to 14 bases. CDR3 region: CATSTGLEGETQYF. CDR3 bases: TGTGCCACCAGCACGGGCTTGGAGGGGGAGACCCAGTACTTC.

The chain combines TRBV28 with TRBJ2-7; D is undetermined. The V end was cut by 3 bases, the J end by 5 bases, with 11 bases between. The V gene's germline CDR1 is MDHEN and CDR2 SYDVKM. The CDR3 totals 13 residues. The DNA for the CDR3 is TGTGCCAGCAGTTTGTACAGTTTCCACGAGCAGTACTTC. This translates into CASSLYSFHEQYF.

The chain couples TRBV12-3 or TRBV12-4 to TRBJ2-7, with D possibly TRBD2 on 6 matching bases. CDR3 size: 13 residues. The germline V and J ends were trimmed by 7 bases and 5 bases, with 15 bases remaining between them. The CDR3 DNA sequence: TGTGCCAGCACCCCTAGGAGGGGTGACGAGCAGTACTTC. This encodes CASTPRRGDEQYF.

CDR3 protein: CAIVPQRDTDTQYF. CDR3 in DNA: TGTGCCATTGTCCCCCAGCGAGATACAGATACGCAGTATTTT. This chain links TRBV30 with TRBJ2-3; D uncertain. The CDR3 is 14 residues long. Germline V gene lookup returns CDR1 GTSNPN and CDR2 SVGIG (reference sequence). The V gene lost 8 bases and the J gene lost 3 bases, with 18 bases spanning the gap.

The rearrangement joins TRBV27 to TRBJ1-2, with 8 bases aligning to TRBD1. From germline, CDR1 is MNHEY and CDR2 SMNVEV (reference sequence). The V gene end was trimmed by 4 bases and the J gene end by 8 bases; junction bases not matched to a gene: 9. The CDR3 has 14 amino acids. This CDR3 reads CASSSPWTGSGYTF. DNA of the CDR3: TGTGCCAGCAGTTCCCCCTGGACAGGGAGCGGCTACACCTTC.

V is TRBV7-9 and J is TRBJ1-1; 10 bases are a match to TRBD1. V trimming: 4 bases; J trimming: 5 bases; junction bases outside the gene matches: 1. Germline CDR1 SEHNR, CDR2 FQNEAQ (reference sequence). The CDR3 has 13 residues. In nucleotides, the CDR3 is TGTGCCAGCAGCTCGGACAGGGGGACTGAAGCTTTCTTT. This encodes CASSSDRGTEAFF.

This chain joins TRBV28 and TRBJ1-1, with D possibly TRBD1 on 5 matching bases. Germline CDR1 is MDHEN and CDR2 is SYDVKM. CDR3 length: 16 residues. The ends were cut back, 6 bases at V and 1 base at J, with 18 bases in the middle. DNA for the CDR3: TGTGCCAGCAGCGAAGGTAGCGCGGGACGGAACACTGAAGCTTTCTTT. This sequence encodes CASSEGSAGRNTEAFF.

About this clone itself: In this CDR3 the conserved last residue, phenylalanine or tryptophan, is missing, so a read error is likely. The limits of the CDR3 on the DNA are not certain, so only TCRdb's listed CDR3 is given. CDR3 amino acids: CASSRIGQAE. The chain is built from TRBV2 and TRBJ1-2; no DNA check was done on the table's D call, TRBD1. The CDR3 contains 10 residues when both ends are counted. Germline lookup yields CDR1 SNHLY and CDR2 FYNNEI.

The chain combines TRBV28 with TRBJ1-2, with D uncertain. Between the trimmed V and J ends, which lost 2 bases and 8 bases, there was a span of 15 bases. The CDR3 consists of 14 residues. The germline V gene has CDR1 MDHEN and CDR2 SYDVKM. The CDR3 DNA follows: TGTGCCAGCAGTTTACTTGGCGGTAATTTGGGCTACACCTTC. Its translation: CASSLLGGNLGYTF.

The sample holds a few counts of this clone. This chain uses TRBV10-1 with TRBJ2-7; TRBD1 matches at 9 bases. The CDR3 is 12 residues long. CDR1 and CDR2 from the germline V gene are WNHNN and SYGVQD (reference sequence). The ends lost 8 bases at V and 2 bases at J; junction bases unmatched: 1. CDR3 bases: TGCGCCAGCGGGGACAGGGCCTACGAGCAGTACTTC. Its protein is CASGDRAYEQYF.